Shown below are 29 T cell receptor beta chains from a single sample sequenced in a study of CD8 T cells in ankylosing spondylitis. TCRdb re-called the 5' RACE reads through MiXCR, storing one row per CDR3 protein. The top ten hold 7.5% to 9% of the sample, which has hundreds of thousands of distinct CDR3 sequences, over 15% seen once. The sequencing input was blood, either unsorted or a sorted T cell fraction (not recorded which). Receptors originate from a male donor with ankylosing spondylitis or in good health (not recorded which).

At least ten counts were recorded for this clonotype. The V and J genes are TRBV9 and TRBJ2-4; 11 nucleotides line up with TRBD1. The junction had 6 bases not matched to a gene; V was cut back by 4 bases and J by 0 bases. Germline values: CDR1 SGDLS, CDR2 YYNGEE. This CDR3 has 17 residues. The CDR3 sequence is CASSLDGQGAAKNIQYF. The CDR3, as DNA: TGTGCCAGCAGCCTCGACGGACAGGGGGCAGCCAAAAACATTCAGTACTTC.

The chain employs TRBV11-2 and TRBJ2-2; 12 nucleotides match TRBD2. This CDR3 has 17 amino acids. Looked up from germline, CDR1 is SGHAT and CDR2 is FQNNGV. The V gene end was trimmed by 2 bases and the J gene end by 7 bases; junction bases not matched to a gene: 8. This CDR3 is CASSLISSGGAGGELFF. CDR3 DNA sequence: TGTGCCAGCAGCTTAATCTCTAGCGGGGGGGCCGGCGGGGAGCTGTTTTTT.

This clonotype was seen a handful of times. The V and J genes are TRBV7-2 and TRBJ2-3; TRBD2 is a possible D gene (6 bases). Per the germline V gene, CDR1 is SGHTA and CDR2 is FQGNSA. This CDR3 has 14 residues. Trimming took 5 bases from V and 1 from J, leaving 10 bases between them. CDR3 sequence reads: CASSTSFGTDTQYF. DNA for the CDR3: TGTGCCAGCAGCACTAGCTTTGGCACAGATACGCAGTATTTT.

This clonotype was seen repeatedly, ten times or more. The genes are TRBV12-3 or TRBV12-4 and TRBJ1-1, with 10 nucleotides matching TRBD1. V lost 7 bases and J lost 0; bases outside the gene matches: 5. This CDR3 is 15 amino acids long. CDR3 DNA: TGTGCCAGCACCCCGGGACAGGGGATGAACACTGAAGCTTTCTTT. Translation gives CASTPGQGMNTEAFF.

There are a few counts of this clonotype. The chain couples TRBV12-3 or TRBV12-4 to TRBJ1-1; 10 positions match TRBD1. V gave up 7 bases and J gave up 11 bases; unmatched junction bases: 10. The CDR3 is 13 residues long. CDR3 DNA: TGTGCCAGCACCACGGACAGGGGGGGGTCCGCTTTCTTT. Translating it yields CASTTDRGGSAFF.

This clonotype was detected many times. The genes are TRBV2 and TRBJ2-3; 14 nucleotides match TRBD2. The CDR3 is made up of 16 amino acids. V lost 6 bases to trimming and J lost 4 bases; unmatched junction nucleotides: 6. Germline V gene sequence: CDR1 SNHLY, CDR2 FYNNEI. Here the CDR3 reads CASRRGLAGVSDTQYF. The CDR3 DNA is TGTGCCAGCAGGAGGGGACTAGCGGGAGTATCAGATACGCAGTATTTT. The full variable domain, its missing parts supplied by reference TRBV2 and TRBJ2-3, is EPEVTQTPSHQVTQMGQEVILRCVPISNHLYFYWYRQILGQKVEFLVSFYNNEISEKSEIFDDQFSVERPDGSNFTLKIRSTKLEDSAMYFCASRRGLAGVSDTQYFGPGTRLTVL.

The rearrangement uses TRBV12-3 or TRBV12-4 and TRBJ1-4, with D possibly TRBD1 on 5 matching bases. This CDR3 spans 13 amino acids. Trimming took off 8 bases at V and 8 bases at J, with 15 bases between the two ends. CDR3 coding DNA: TGTGCCAGCTCTCAGGGCTCCGGGGAAAAACTGTTTTTT. This codes for CASSQGSGEKLFF.

This rearrangement joins TRBV5-4 to TRBJ1-1, with 11 bases matching TRBD1. This CDR3 region has 16 residues. V trimming: 4 bases; J trimming: 5 bases; junction bases outside the gene matches: 10. Germline CDR1 is SGHNT and CDR2 is YYREEE (reference sequence). For the CDR3, the DNA is TGTGCCAGCAGCGCCGGGACAGGGGGTCGAAATACTGAAGCTTTCTTT. Translation gives CASSAGTGGRNTEAFF.

In its sample, this clonotype was seen a few times. The chain links TRBV5-1 to TRBJ2-7; TRBD1 is a possible D gene (6 bases). The CDR3 consists of 15 residues. Germline CDR1 SGHRS, CDR2 YFSETQ. V lost 0 bases, J lost 5 bases, and 15 bases lay in between. The CDR3 sequence: CASSLGEGHGDEQYV. The CDR3 region has the DNA TGCGCCAGCAGCTTGGGCGAGGGACACGGCGACGAGCAGTACGTC.

The chain joins TRBV29-1 to TRBJ2-5, with D unclear. With 5 bases removed from V and 1 base from J, the gap between germline ends came to 8 bases. Germline CDR1 SQVTM, CDR2 ANQGSEA. There are 12 residues in the CDR3. For the CDR3, the DNA is TGCAGCGTTCGTAGGGCCCAAGAGACCCAGTACTTC. It yields the protein CSVRRAQETQYF.

This clonotype was recorded many times. V gene TRBV5-1 combines with J gene TRBJ2-7; D possibly matches TRBD1 or TRBD2 (5 bases each). CDR1 and CDR2 from the germline V gene are SGHRS and YFSETQ. The length of the CDR3 is 13 residues. The V end was cut by 4 bases, the J end by 5 bases, with 13 bases between. CDR3 loop: CASSRGPNHEQYV. In nucleotides, the CDR3 is TGCGCCAGCAGCCGGGGACCGAACCACGAGCAGTACGTC.

The V and J genes are TRBV28 and TRBJ2-3, with TRBD2 matching 15 bases. CDR3 length equals 15 residues. After removal of 6 bases from V and 5 bases from J, the junction contained 3 bases not matched to a gene. Germline lookup yields CDR1 MDHEN and CDR2 SYDVKM. Written as DNA, the CDR3 is TGTGCCAGCAGACGGACTAGCGGGAGGGTAGATACGCAGTATTTT. This translates into CASRRTSGRVDTQYF.

This clonotype has only a few counts. This sequence joins TRBV20-1 and TRBJ2-3, with 8 bases that match TRBD2. CDR3 length: 14 residues. Looked up from germline, CDR1 is DFQATT and CDR2 is SNEGSKA (reference sequence). V shed 6 bases, J shed 3 bases, and the junction held 8 bases outside the gene matches. The CDR3 DNA follows: TGCAGTGCCCTAACGGGACTAGAAACAGATACGCAGTATTTT. Translated, it gives CSALTGLETDTQYF.

This sequence joins TRBV16 and TRBJ1-5, with unresolved D. Germline CDR1 is KGHSY and CDR2 is FQNENV. This CDR3 comprises 16 residues. Trimming removed 1 base from V and 2 bases from J, with 12 bases in between. This CDR3 reads CASSQLAGLGNQPQHF. CDR3 nucleotides: TGTGCCAGCAGCCAATTGGCGGGGTTAGGCAATCAGCCCCAGCATTTT.

This clonotype was counted only a few times. The chain couples TRBV12-3 or TRBV12-4 to TRBJ2-1; D may match TRBD1 or TRBD2 (5 bases each). Trimming removed 6 bases at V and 3 bases at J, with 15 bases between. The CDR3 has 15 amino acids. In DNA, the CDR3 is TGTGCCAGCAGGCGACGTGGGGGTGGCTACAATGAGCAGTTCTTC. It specifies CASRRRGGGYNEQFF.

The V and J genes are TRBV11-3 and TRBJ2-3; D gene ambiguous. The CDR3 is made up of 13 amino acids. Trimming removed 8 bases at V and 0 bases at J, with 9 bases between. Germline CDR1 and CDR2: SGHNT and YENEEA. This CDR3 is CASSPQSTDTQYF. The CDR3 DNA sequence: TGTGCCAGCTCACCGCAGAGCACAGATACGCAGTATTTT.

This chain connects TRBV7-6 to TRBJ2-2; D is uncertain. The CDR3 is 14 amino acids. V lost 0 bases, J lost 4 bases, and 6 bases lay in between. Germline-derived CDR1 and CDR2 are SGHVS and FNYEAQ. The CDR3 DNA is TGTGCCAGCAGCTTAGCGATCGGCACCGGGGAGCTGTTTTTT. Translating gives CASSLAIGTGELFF.

This clonotype was observed a handful of times. The rearrangement joins TRBV14 to TRBJ2-1; 15 bases are a match to TRBD2. V lost 3 bases, J lost 7 bases, and 7 bases stayed unmatched. The CDR3 sequence is 17 residues long. Germline CDR1 is SGHDN and CDR2 is FVKESK. The CDR3 is CASSHHLGLAGGNEQFF. CDR3 nucleotides: TGTGCCAGCAGCCACCACCTTGGACTAGCGGGGGGGAATGAGCAGTTCTTC.

There are many counts of this clonotype. This sequence joins TRBV5-6 and TRBJ2-7, with 7 bases that match TRBD2. CDR1 is SGHDT, CDR2 YYEEEE, per germline. The CDR3 sequence is 15 residues long. After removal of 6 bases from V and 2 bases from J, the junction contained 11 bases not matched to a gene. The CDR3 reads CASTRGSGVPYEQYV. The DNA of the CDR3 is TGTGCCAGCACCCGAGGGAGCGGGGTCCCCTACGAGCAGTACGTC.

The rearrangement joins TRBV2 to TRBJ2-1, with D perhaps matching TRBD2 (6 bases). V was clipped by 2 bases and J by 4 bases, with 9 bases between them. The CDR3 runs to 14 residues. Germline lookup yields CDR1 SNHLY and CDR2 FYNNEI. The chain's CDR3 is CASSELTSYNEQFF. For the CDR3, the DNA is TGTGCCAGCAGTGAATTGACTAGTTACAATGAGCAGTTCTTC.

This clonotype was detected ten times or more. CDR3 sequence (DNA): TGTGCCATCAGTGCCCGATCCGACAATGAGCAGTTCTTC. Protein: CAISARSDNEQFF. This rearrangement joins TRBV10-3 to TRBJ2-1; D call uncertain. Per germline, CDR1 ENHRY and CDR2 SYGVKD. The CDR3 is 13 residues long. V was pared by 4 bases and J by 5 bases, with 9 bases between.

This clonotype showed up just a few times. The rearrangement joins TRBV15 to TRBJ2-3; D might be TRBD2 (6 bases). Trimming left V 0 bases short and J 4 bases short, with 14 bases between. CDR3 length: 16 amino acids. Germline CDR1 and CDR2: LNHNV and YYDKDF (reference sequence). In DNA form, the CDR3 reads TGTGCCACCAGCAGAGATGTGATGGGGGGATCAGATACGCAGTATTTT. Translation gives CATSRDVMGGSDTQYF.

The CDR3 coding sequence is TGTGCCAGTACCCGTGGGTATAGCAATCAGCCCCAGCATTTT. Translating it yields CASTRGYSNQPQHF. This rearrangement joins TRBV28 to TRBJ1-5; no definite D call. There are 14 residues in the CDR3. Looked up from germline, CDR1 is MDHEN and CDR2 is SYDVKM. Trimming left V 9 bases short and J 0 bases short, with 12 bases between.

The chain's CDR3 is CASSLERGSYGYTF. The CDR3 coding sequence is TGCGCCAGCAGCTTGGAGAGGGGGTCCTATGGCTACACCTTC. The J gene is TRBJ1-2, the V gene TRBV5-1; D is possibly TRBD1 (6 bases). V lost 0 bases to trimming and J lost 4 bases, with 10 bases between them. This CDR3 is built from 14 residues. CDR1 and CDR2 from the germline V gene are SGHRS and YFSETQ.

V gene TRBV29-1 combines with J gene TRBJ1-1, with a possible D match to TRBD1 (6 bases). CDR1 and CDR2 from the germline V gene are SQVTM and ANQGSEA. The CDR3 consists of 11 residues. V was cut by 5 bases and J by 7 bases, with 11 bases left in between. DNA of the CDR3: TGCAGCGTTAACCTACAGGGTGAAGCTTTCTTT. Encoded protein: CSVNLQGEAFF.

This clonotype has more than one count but fewer than ten. The chain couples TRBV12-3 or TRBV12-4 to TRBJ1-2, with D uncertain. The CDR3 is 13 amino acids. Trimming removed 0 bases at V and 6 bases at J, with 8 bases between. CDR3 region: CASSLAENHGYTF. CDR3 in DNA: TGTGCCAGCAGTTTAGCGGAAAATCATGGCTACACCTTC.

This clonotype appeared a few times. V and J are TRBV12-3 or TRBV12-4 and TRBJ2-2; possible D gene TRBD1, 6 bases. The CDR3 totals 15 residues. The V end was cut by 2 bases, the J end by 2 bases, with 9 bases between. The CDR3 sequence is CASSLTRGNTGELFF. For the CDR3, the DNA is TGTGCCAGCAGTTTAACCAGGGGAAACACCGGGGAGCTGTTTTTT.

The chain joins TRBV5-1 to TRBJ1-1; D is possibly TRBD1 (5 bases). Trimming pared 4 bases from V and 5 bases from J, leaving 15 bases between. This CDR3 region has 14 residues. Germline V CDR1 and CDR2: SGHRS, YFSETQ. The CDR3 sequence is CASSARTAGTEAFF. The CDR3 nucleotides read TGCGCCAGCAGCGCCCGGACGGCAGGGACTGAAGCTTTCTTT.

The sample holds many counts of this clonotype. V usage is TRBV5-1 and J usage is TRBJ1-1; no reliable D call. The CDR3 totals 13 residues. V lost 0 bases and J 4 bases, leaving 7 bases between the germline ends. Germline V gene data show CDR1 as SGHRS and CDR2 as YFSETQ. The CDR3 spells CASSLVRSTEAFF. DNA for the CDR3: TGCGCCAGCAGCTTGGTCCGCTCCACTGAAGCTTTCTTT.